This TCR beta chain was obtained from a study of spatial heterogeneity in lung cancer. Whole-study context: Raw reads contained each unique TCR and UMI combination more than ten times on average.

The CDR3 runs 12 residues. Germline V CDR1 and CDR2: MNHEY, SVGAGI. The J segment lost 7 bases and the V segment lost 10 bases, leaving 10 bases of the junction unmatched. The time point is: sample taken at primary tumor resection. Whole RNA, which was extracted from tumor, nontumor lung tissue or frozen PBMC, was sequenced without any cell sorting. This clonotype was counted ten times or more. TCRdb redid the calling of the 5' RACE reads with MiXCR, one entry per CDR3 protein. The sample lists about 21,000 distinct CDR3 sequences, over 5.5% seen once, with around a third in the top ten. The input for sequencing was PBMCs, taken at surgery. The receptor was isolated from a male donor with early-stage non-small cell lung cancer. The chain has TRBV6-5 and TRBJ2-7, with 7 nucleotides matching TRBD2. The CDR3 bases are TGTGCCACCTTTCAGGGAGCGGGGGAGCAGTACTTC. Amino acids: CATFQGAGEQYF.